The rows below give T cell receptor beta chains drawn from one sample of a study of blood T cell repertoires in COVID-19. Produced via immunoSEQ multiplex PCR; TCRdb's table is partial and in-frame only. Seen here are fewer than 100,000 clones, about 88% observed once, and the top ten hold less than 9%. The sample comprised peripheral blood. The receptor set was obtained from a man aged 55 to 70 with acute or convalescent COVID-19. CDR3s include the opening cysteine and the closing phenylalanine or tryptophan. D genes are given only for firm matches. The size field is filled for only some rows; it gives once, few, many or a size class.

length: 13; J: TRBJ1-3; D: -; V: TRBV30; size: -; DNA: TGTGCCTGGACTCGGTCTGTCCGAAACACCATATATTTT; CDR3: CAWTRSVRNTIYF
length: 16; J: TRBJ1-2; D: TRBD1; V: TRBV6-1; size: few; DNA: TGTGCCAGCAGTGAAGAGGAGGGGGCGCTTGACTATGGCTACACCTTC; CDR3: CASSEEEGALDYGYTF
length: 16; J: TRBJ2-7; D: TRBD2; V: TRBV4-2; size: -; DNA: TGTGCCAGCAGCCAAGAACTAGCGGGAGAAGGGTACGAGCAGTACTTC; CDR3: CASSQELAGEGYEQYF
length: 15; J: TRBJ2-3; D: -; V: TRBV14; size: -; DNA: TGTGCCAGCAGCCAGCGGGACCCCCACACAGATACGCAGTATTTT; CDR3: CASSQRDPHTDTQYF
length: 14; J: TRBJ1-1; D: -; V: TRBV6-6; size: few; DNA: TGTGCCAGCAGTTATACCCAGGCGAACACTGAAGCTTTCTTT; CDR3: CASSYTQANTEAFF
length: 15; J: TRBJ2-1; D: TRBD2; V: TRBV5-1; size: -; DNA: TGCGCCAGCAGCAATTACGGGGGGGCCGCCAATGAGCAGTTCTTC; CDR3: CASSNYGGAANEQFF
length: 17; J: TRBJ2-1; D: TRBD2; V: TRBV19; size: -; DNA: TGTGCCAGTAGCATACTTGGTCCGGGAGGGATTCACAATGAGCAGTTCTTC; CDR3: CASSILGPGGIHNEQFF
length: 14; J: TRBJ1-2; D: -; V: TRBV25-1; size: -; DNA: TGTGCCAGCAGTGTTAAACAGGGTACGCCTGGCTACACCTTC; CDR3: CASSVKQGTPGYTF
length: 11; J: TRBJ1-2; D: -; V: TRBV6-5; size: -; DNA: TGTGCCAGCAGAGCGCTCTATGGCTACACCTTC; CDR3: CASRALYGYTF
length: 14; J: TRBJ2-2; D: TRBD1; V: TRBV29-1; size: -; DNA: TGCAGCGTTGAAGAAGGGACAGCGACCGGGGAGCTGTTTTTT; CDR3: CSVEEGTATGELFF
length: 16; J: TRBJ2-2; D: -; V: TRBV5-6; size: -; DNA: TGTGCCAGCAGCTTGGATGGCAGGGAAAACACCGGGGAGCTGTTTTTT; CDR3: CASSLDGRENTGELFF
length: 14; J: TRBJ2-5; D: -; V: TRBV5-6; size: once; DNA: TGTGCCAGCAGCCCGAACCTAGGAAAAGAGACCCAGTACTTC; CDR3: CASSPNLGKETQYF
length: 16; J: TRBJ1-2; D: TRBD1; V: TRBV14; size: -; DNA: TGTGCCAGCAGCCAGAGGATGGGGACAGCTAACTATGGCTACACCTTC; CDR3: CASSQRMGTANYGYTF
length: 15; J: TRBJ1-5; D: -; V: TRBV7-2; size: -; DNA: TGTGCCAGCAGCTCGGACTCCCTAATCGGCCAGCCCCAGCATTTT; CDR3: CASSSDSLIGQPQHF
length: 15; J: TRBJ2-1; D: TRBD2; V: TRBV5-1; size: -; DNA: TGCGCCAGCAGCTTGGACGGGAGGGGGACGAATGAGCAGTTCTTC; CDR3: CASSLDGRGTNEQFF
length: 13; J: TRBJ1-1; D: TRBD1; V: TRBV6-5; size: -; DNA: TGTGCCAGCAAACGACAGGGTACCCCTGAAGCTTTCTTT; CDR3: CASKRQGTPEAFF
length: 14; J: TRBJ2-1; D: TRBD2; V: TRBV2; size: -; DNA: TGTGCCAGCAGTGGGCTAGCGGGAGTCGATGAGCAGTTCTTC; CDR3: CASSGLAGVDEQFF
length: 13; J: TRBJ2-2; D: -; V: TRBV5-8; size: -; DNA: TGTGCCAGCAGCTTGGTAAATGCCGGGGAGCTGTTTTTT; CDR3: CASSLVNAGELFF
length: 15; J: TRBJ2-3; D: -; V: TRBV9; size: few; DNA: TGTGCCAGCAGCGTAGCGACTTTGGGGGCGGATACGCAGTATTTT; CDR3: CASSVATLGADTQYF
length: 15; J: TRBJ1-2; D: -; V: TRBV19; size: -; DNA: TGTGCCAGTAGTATAGACAGACTAAGTAGCTATGGCTACACCTTC; CDR3: CASSIDRLSSYGYTF
length: 14; J: TRBJ1-2; D: -; V: TRBV6-6; size: few; DNA: TGTGCCAGCAGTTACACCGGCAGGGAGGGTGGCTACACCTTC; CDR3: CASSYTGREGGYTF
length: 13; J: TRBJ1-2; D: -; V: TRBV5-1; size: -; DNA: TGCGCCAGCAGCTTGAACGAGGATAATGGCTACACCTTC; CDR3: CASSLNEDNGYTF
length: 14; J: TRBJ2-7; D: TRBD1; V: TRBV11-3; size: -; DNA: TGTGCCAGCAGCTTACGACAGGGGGCGAACGAGCAGTACTTC; CDR3: CASSLRQGANEQYF
length: 15; J: TRBJ1-1; D: -; V: TRBV3-1/TRBV3-2; size: -; DNA: TGTGCCAGCAGCCAATCAGGGAGGGGGACCACTGAAGCTTTCTTT; CDR3: CASSQSGRGTTEAFF
length: 14; J: TRBJ1-4; D: -; V: TRBV5-1; size: -; DNA: TGCGCCAGCAGCTTAGGGGTGGCTAATGAAAAACTGTTTTTT; CDR3: CASSLGVANEKLFF
length: 12; J: TRBJ2-5; D: -; V: TRBV19; size: -; DNA: TGTGCCAGTAGTATAGGGCTGGAGACCCAGTACTTC; CDR3: CASSIGLETQYF
length: 14; J: TRBJ1-1; D: -; V: TRBV7-9; size: -; DNA: TGTGCCAGCAGCTTAGGATGGAGGGGCACTGAAGCTTTCTTT; CDR3: CASSLGWRGTEAFF
length: 14; J: TRBJ2-7; D: TRBD1; V: TRBV7-2; size: -; DNA: TGTGCCAGCAGCCCCGACAGGGTTTCCCACGAGCAGTACTTC; CDR3: CASSPDRVSHEQYF
length: 13; J: TRBJ1-5; D: TRBD1; V: TRBV12-3/TRBV12-4; size: -; DNA: TGTGCCAGCAGTGGGACAGGGAGGCAGCCCCAGCATTTT; CDR3: CASSGTGRQPQHF
length: 13; J: TRBJ2-2; D: -; V: TRBV5-1; size: -; DNA: TGCGCCAGCCGATCTGACAGGTTCGGGGAGCTGTTTTTT; CDR3: CASRSDRFGELFF